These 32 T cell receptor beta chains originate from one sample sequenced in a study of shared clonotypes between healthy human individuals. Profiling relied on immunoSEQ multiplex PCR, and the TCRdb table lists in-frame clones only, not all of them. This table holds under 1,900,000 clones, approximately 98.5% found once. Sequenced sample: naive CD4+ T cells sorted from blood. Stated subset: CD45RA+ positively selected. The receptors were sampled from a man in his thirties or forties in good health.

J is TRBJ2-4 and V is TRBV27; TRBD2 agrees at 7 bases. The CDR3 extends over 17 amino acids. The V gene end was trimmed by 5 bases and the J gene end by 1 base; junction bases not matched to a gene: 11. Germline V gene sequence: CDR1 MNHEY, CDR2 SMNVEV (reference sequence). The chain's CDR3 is CASSPPRLAPAKNIQYF. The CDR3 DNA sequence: TGTGCCAGCAGTCCCCCTCGACTAGCTCCGGCCAAAAACATTCAGTACTTC.

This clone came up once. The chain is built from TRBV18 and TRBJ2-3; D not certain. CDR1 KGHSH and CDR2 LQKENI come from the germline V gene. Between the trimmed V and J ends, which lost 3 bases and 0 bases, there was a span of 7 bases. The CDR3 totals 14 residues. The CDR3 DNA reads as TGTGCCAGCTCACCGGAAGGGAGCACAGATACGCAGTATTTT. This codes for CASSPEGSTDTQYF.

CDR3 DNA: TGTGCCAGCAGTAAACGGGTTGGGCGGGATAGCGGCGAGCAGTACTTC. Translating it yields CASSKRVGRDSGEQYF. The gene calls are TRBV27 and TRBJ2-7, with D perhaps matching TRBD2 (6 bases). V was shortened by 5 bases and J by 6 bases, with 23 bases between the two germline ends. The CDR3 has 16 amino acids. CDR1 MNHEY and CDR2 SMNVEV come from the germline V gene (reference sequence).

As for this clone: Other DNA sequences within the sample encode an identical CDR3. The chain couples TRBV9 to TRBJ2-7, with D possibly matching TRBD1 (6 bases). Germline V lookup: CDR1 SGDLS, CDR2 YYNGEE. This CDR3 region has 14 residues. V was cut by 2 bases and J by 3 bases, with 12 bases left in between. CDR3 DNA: TGTGCCAGCAGCGTCAGCGGACAGAACTACGAGCAGTACTTC. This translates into CASSVSGQNYEQYF.

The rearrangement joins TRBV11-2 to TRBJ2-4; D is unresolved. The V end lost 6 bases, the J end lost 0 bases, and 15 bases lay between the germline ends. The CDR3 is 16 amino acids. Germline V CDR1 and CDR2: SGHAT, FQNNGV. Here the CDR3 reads CASSLQITLAKNIQYF. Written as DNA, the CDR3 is TGTGCCAGCAGTCTACAGATCACCTTAGCCAAAAACATTCAGTACTTC.

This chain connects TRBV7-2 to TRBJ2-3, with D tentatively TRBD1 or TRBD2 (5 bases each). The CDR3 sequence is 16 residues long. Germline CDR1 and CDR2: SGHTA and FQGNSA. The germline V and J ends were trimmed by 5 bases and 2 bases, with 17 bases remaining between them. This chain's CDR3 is CASSPPARGDTDTQYF. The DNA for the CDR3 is TGTGCCAGCAGCCCCCCCGCGAGGGGCGACACAGATACGCAGTATTTT.

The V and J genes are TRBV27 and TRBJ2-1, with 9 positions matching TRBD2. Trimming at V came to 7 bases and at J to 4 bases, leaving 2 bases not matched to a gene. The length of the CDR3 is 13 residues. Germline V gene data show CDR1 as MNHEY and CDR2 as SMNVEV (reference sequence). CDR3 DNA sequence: TGTGCCAGCACTAGCGGGGAATACAATGAGCAGTTCTTC. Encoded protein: CASTSGEYNEQFF.

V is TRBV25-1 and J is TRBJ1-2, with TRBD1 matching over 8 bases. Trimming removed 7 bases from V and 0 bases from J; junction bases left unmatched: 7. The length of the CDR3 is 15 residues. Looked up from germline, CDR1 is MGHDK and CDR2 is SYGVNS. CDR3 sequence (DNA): TGTGCCAGCACCCGGACAGGGAGGACTAACTATGGCTACACCTTC. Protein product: CASTRTGRTNYGYTF.

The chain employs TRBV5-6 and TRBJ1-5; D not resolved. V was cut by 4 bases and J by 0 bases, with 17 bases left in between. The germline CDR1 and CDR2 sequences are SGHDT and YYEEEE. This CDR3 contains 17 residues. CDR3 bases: TGTGCCAGCAGCCAAACCACCGACGGTTATAGCAATCAGCCCCAGCATTTT. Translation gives CASSQTTDGYSNQPQHF.

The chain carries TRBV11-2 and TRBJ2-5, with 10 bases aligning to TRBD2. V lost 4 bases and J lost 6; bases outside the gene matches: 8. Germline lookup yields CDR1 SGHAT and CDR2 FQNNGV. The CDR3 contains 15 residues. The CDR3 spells CASSSGTSVGKTQYF. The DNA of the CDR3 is TGTGCCAGCAGCTCCGGGACTAGCGTCGGTAAGACCCAGTACTTC.

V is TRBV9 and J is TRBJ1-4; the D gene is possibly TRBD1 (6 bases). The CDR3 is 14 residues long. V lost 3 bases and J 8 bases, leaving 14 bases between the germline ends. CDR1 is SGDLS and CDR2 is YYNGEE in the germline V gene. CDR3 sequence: CASSATGLSEKLFF. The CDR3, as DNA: TGTGCCAGCAGCGCTACAGGGCTAAGCGAAAAACTGTTTTTT.

CDR3 coding DNA: TGTGCCAGCAGTGAATTTAGCGGGAGGGCCTACAATGAGCAGTTCTTC. Translated: CASSEFSGRAYNEQFF. The chain combines TRBV2 with TRBJ2-1; 11 nucleotides match TRBD2. After removal of 2 bases from V and 2 bases from J, the junction contained 2 bases not matched to a gene. Germline V gene data show CDR1 as SNHLY and CDR2 as FYNNEI. There are 16 residues in the CDR3.

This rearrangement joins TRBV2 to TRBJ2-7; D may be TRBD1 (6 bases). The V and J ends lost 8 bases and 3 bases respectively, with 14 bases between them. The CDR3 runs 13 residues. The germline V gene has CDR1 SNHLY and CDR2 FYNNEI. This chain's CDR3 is CASGEEQGYEQYF. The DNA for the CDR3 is TGTGCCAGCGGAGAAGAACAGGGCTACGAGCAGTACTTC.

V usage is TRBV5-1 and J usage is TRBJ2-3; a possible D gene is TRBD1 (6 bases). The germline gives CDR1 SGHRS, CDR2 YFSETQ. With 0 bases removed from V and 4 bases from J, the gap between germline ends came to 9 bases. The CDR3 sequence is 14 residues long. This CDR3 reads CASSLVGASDTQYF. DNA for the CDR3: TGCGCCAGCAGCTTGGTGGGGGCATCAGATACGCAGTATTTT. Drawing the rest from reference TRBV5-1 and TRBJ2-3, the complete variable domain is KAGVTQTPRYLIKTRGQQVTLSCSPISGHRSVSWYQQTPGQGLQFLFEYFSETQRNKGNFPGRFSGRQFSNSRSEMNVSTLELGDSALYLCASSLVGASDTQYFGPGTRLTVL.

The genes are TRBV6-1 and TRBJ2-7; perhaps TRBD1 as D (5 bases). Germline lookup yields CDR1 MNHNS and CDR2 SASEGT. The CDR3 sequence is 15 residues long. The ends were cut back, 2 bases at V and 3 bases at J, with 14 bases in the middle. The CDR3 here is CASSEQGNRLYEQYF. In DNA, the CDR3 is TGTGCCAGCAGTGAACAAGGGAACAGGCTCTACGAGCAGTACTTC.

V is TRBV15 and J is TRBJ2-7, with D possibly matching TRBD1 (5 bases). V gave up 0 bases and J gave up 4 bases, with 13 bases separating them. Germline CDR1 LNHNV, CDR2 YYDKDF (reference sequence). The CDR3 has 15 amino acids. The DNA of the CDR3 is TGTGCCACCAGCAGAGATCTCCCCGACAGTTACGAGCAGTACTTC. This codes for CATSRDLPDSYEQYF.

The CDR3 sequence is CASSWGQGDNQPQHF. The CDR3 nucleotides are TGCGCCAGCAGCTGGGGACAGGGGGACAATCAGCCCCAGCATTTT. The chain recombines TRBV4-1 with TRBJ1-5; 11 bases are shared with TRBD1. The junction had 3 bases not matched to a gene; V was cut back by 5 bases and J by 3 bases. Germline V gives CDR1 MGHRA, CDR2 YSYEKL. The length of the CDR3 is 15 residues.

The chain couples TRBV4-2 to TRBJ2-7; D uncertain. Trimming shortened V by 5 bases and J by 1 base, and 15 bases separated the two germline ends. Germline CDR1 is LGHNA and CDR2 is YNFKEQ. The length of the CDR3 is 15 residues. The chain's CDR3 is CASSLSPTDSYEQYF. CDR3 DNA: TGTGCCAGCAGCTTGTCCCCGACCGATTCCTACGAGCAGTACTTC.

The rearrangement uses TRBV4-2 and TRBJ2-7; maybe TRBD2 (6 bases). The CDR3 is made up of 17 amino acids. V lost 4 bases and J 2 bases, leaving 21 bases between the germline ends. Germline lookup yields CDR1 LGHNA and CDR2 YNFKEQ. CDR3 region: CASSRTNAGSMTYEQYF. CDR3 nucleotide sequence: TGTGCCAGCAGCCGAACAAATGCGGGGAGCATGACCTACGAGCAGTACTTC.

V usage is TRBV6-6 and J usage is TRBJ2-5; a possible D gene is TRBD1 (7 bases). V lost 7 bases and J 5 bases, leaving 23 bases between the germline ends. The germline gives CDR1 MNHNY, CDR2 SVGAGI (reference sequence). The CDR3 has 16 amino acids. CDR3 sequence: CASTNRRGRELETQYF. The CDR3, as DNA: TGTGCCAGCACCAACAGGAGGGGGCGAGAATTGGAGACCCAGTACTTC.

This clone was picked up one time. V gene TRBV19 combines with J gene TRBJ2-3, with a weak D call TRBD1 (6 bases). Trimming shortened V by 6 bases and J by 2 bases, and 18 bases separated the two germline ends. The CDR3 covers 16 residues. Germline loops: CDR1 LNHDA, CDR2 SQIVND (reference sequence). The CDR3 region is CASSRGPTGHTDTQYF. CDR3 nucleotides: TGTGCCAGTAGCCGGGGACCCACGGGACACACAGATACGCAGTATTTT.

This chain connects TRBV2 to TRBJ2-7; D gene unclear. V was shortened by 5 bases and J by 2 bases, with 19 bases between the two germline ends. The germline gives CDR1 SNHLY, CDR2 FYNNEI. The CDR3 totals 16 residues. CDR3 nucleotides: TGTGCCAGCAGTATGACCGGGTTTCTAGAAACCTACGAGCAGTACTTC. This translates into CASSMTGFLETYEQYF.

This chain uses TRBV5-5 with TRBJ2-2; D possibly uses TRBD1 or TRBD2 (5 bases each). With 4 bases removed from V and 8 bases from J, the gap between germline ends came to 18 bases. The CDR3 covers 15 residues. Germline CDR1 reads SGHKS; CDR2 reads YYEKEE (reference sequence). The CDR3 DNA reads TGTGCCAGCAGCGACCGGGACCTGGGCACTGGGGAGCTGTTTTTT. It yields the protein CASSDRDLGTGELFF.

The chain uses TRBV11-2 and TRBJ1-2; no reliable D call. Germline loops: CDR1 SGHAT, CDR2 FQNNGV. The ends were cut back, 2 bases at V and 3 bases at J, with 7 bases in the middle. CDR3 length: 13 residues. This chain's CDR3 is CASSLSTHYGYTF. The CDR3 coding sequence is TGTGCCAGCAGCTTATCCACCCACTATGGCTACACCTTC.

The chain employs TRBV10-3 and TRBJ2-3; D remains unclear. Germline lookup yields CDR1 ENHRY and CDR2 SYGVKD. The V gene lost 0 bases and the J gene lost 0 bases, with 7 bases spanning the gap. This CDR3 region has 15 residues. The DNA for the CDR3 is TGTGCCATCAGTGAGTCAACAGCTAGCACAGATACGCAGTATTTT. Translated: CAISESTASTDTQYF.

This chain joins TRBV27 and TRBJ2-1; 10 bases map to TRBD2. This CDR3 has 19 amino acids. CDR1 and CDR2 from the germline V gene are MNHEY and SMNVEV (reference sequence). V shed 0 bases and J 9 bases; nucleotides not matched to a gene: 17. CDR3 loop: CASSLSPAMLAGEMAEQFF. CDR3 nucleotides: TGTGCCAGCAGTTTATCACCGGCCATGCTAGCGGGAGAGATGGCTGAGCAGTTCTTC.

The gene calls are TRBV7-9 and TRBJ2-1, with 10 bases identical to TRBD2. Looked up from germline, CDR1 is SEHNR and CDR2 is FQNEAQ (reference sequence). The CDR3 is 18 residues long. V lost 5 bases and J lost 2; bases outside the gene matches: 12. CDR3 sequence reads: CASSRDLSSGRTYNEQFF. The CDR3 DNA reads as TGTGCCAGCAGCCGGGACCTTTCTAGCGGGAGAACCTACAATGAGCAGTTCTTC.

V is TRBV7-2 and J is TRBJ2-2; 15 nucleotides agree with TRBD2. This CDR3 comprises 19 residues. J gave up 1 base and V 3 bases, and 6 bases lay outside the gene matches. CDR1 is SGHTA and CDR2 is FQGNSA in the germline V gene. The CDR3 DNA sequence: TGTGCCAGCAGCTTGACGGGACTAGCGGGAGGATGGAACACCGGGGAGCTGTTTTTT. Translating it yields CASSLTGLAGGWNTGELFF. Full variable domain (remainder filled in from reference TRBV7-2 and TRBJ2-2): GAGVSQSPSNKVTEKGKDVELRCDPISGHTALYWYRQSLGQGLEFLIYFQGNSAPDKSGLPSDRFSAERTGGSVSTLTIQRTQQEDSAVYLCASSLTGLAGGWNTGELFFGEGSRLTVL.

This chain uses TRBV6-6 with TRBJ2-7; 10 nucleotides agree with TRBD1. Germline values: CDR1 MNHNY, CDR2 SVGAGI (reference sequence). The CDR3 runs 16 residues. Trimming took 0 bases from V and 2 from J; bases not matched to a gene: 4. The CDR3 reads CASSYSGQGHTYEQYF. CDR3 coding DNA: TGTGCCAGCAGTTACTCGGGACAGGGGCATACCTACGAGCAGTACTTC.

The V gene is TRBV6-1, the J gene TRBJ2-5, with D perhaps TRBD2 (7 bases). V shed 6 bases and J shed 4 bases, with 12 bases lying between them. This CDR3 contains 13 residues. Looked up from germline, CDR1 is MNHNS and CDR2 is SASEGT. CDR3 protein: CASSLGGAETQYF. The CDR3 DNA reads TGTGCCAGCAGCCTGGGGGGGGCAGAGACCCAGTACTTC.

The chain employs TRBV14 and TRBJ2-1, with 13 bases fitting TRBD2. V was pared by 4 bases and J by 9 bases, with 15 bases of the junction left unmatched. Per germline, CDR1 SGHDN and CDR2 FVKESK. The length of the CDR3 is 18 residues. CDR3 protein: CASSPLRTSGRVYGEQFF. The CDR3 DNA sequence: TGTGCCAGCAGCCCGCTTAGAACTAGCGGGAGGGTTTACGGTGAGCAGTTCTTC.

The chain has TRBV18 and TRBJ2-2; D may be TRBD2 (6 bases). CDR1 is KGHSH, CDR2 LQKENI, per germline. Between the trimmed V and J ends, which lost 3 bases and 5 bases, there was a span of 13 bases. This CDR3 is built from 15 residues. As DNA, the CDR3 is TGTGCCAGCTCACCTCCGGGACTCTGGACCGGGGAGCTGTTTTTT. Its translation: CASSPPGLWTGELFF.